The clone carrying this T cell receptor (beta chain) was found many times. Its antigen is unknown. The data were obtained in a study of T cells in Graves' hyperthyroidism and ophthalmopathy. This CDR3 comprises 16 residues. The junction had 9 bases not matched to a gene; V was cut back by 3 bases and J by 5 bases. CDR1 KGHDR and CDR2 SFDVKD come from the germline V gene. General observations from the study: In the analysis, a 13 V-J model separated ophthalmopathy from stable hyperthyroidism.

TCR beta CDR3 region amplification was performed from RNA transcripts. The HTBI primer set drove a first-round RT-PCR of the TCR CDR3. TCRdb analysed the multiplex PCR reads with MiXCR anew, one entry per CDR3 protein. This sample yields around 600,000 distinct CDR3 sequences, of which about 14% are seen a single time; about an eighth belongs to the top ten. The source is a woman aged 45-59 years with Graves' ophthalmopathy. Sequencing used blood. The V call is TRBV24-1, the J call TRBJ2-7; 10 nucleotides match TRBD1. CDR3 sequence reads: CATSDPSTGGEDEQYF. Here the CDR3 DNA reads TGTGCCACCAGTGATCCCTCGACAGGGGGCGAGGACGAGCAGTACTTC.